The clone carrying this T cell receptor beta chain has just one count. CDR3 length: 15 amino acids. CDR1 SNHLY and CDR2 FYNNEI come from the germline V gene. The V gene end was trimmed by 7 bases and the J gene end by 3 bases; junction bases not matched to a gene: 7. The sample comes from a study of T cell repertoires in ileal Crohn's disease. In the study overall: Patients had a median roughly 8-year disease duration, and approximately 36% were active smokers. Thiopurines (approximately ten) or anti-TNF agents (more than 17) were given postoperatively to about half.

TCRdb's copy holds only in-frame clones and misses some; the assay was immunoSEQ multiplex PCR. The sample has about 3,800 clones, roughly 80% seen once. The receptor comes from an adult with Crohn's disease. The chain uses TRBV2 and TRBJ1-5, with TRBD1 matching over 9 bases. Sequencing input: ileal tissue. CDR3 sequence: CASTPGDRDNQPQHF. In nucleotides, the CDR3 is TGTGCCAGCACCCCCGGGGACAGGGACAATCAGCCCCAGCATTTT.